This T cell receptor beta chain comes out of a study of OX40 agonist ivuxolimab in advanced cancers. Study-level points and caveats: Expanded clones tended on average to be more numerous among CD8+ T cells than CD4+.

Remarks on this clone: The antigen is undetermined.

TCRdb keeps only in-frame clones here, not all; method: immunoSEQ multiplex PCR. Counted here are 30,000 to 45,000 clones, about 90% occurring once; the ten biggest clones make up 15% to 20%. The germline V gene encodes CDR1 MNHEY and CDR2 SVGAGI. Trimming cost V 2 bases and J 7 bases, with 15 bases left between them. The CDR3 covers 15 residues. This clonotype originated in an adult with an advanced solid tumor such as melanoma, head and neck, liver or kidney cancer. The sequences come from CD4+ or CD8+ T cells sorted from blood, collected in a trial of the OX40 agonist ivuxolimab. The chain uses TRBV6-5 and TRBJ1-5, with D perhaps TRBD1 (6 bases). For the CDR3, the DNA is TGTGCCAGCAGTTACGAAGAGGAGGGGGGGCAGCCCCAGCATTTT. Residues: CASSYEEEGGQPQHF.